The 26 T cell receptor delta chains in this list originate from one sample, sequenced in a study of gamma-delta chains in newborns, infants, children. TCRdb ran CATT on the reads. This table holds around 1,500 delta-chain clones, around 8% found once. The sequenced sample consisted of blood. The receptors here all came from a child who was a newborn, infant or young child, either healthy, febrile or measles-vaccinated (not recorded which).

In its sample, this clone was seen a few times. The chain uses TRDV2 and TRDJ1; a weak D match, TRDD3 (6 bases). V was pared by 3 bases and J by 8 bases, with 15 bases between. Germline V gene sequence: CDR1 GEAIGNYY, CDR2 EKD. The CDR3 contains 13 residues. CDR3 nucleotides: TGTGCCTGTGACCCCCTGTCGGGGGAAAAACTCATCTTT. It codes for CACDPLSGEKLIF.

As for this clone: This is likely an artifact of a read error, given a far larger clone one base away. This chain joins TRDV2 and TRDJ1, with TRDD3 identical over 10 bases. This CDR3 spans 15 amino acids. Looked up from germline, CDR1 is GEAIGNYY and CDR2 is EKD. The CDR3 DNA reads TGTGCCCGTGACTACGTACTGGGGGATACCGATAAACTCATCTTT. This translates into CARDYVLGDTDKLIF.

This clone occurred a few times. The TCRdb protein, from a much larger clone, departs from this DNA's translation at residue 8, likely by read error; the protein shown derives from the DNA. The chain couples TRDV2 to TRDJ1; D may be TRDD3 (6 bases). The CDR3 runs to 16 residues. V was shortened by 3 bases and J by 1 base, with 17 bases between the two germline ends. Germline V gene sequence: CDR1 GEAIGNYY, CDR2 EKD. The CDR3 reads CACDALLADTTDKLIF. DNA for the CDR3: TGTGCCTGTGACGCCTTACTGGCGGATACCACCGATAAACTCATCTTT.

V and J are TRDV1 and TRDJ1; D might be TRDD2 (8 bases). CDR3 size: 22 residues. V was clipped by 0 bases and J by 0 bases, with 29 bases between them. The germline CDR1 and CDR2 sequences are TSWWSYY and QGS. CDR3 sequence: CALGELGKLPTLRDTDTDKLIF. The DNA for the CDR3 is TGTGCTCTTGGGGAACTAGGGAAGCTTCCTACGTTGAGGGATACTGACACCGATAAACTCATCTTT.

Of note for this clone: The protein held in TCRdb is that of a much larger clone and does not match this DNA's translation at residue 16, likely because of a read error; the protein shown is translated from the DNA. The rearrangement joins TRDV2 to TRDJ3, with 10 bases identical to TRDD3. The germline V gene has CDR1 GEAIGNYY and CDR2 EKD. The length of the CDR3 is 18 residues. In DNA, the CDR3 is TGTGCCTGTGACACGGGGGATACGCGGTCCTGGGACACCCGACAGGTGTTTTTC. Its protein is CACDTGDTRSWDTRQVFF.

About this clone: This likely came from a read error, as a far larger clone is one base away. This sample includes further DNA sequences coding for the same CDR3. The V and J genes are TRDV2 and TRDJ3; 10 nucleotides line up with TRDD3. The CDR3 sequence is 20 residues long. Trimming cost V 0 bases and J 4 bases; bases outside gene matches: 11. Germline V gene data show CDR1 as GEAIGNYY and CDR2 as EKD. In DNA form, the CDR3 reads TGTGCCTGTGACACCAGGTTCGTACTGGGGGATGGATGGGACACCCGACAGATGTTTTTC. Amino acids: CACDTRFVLGDGWDTRQMFF.

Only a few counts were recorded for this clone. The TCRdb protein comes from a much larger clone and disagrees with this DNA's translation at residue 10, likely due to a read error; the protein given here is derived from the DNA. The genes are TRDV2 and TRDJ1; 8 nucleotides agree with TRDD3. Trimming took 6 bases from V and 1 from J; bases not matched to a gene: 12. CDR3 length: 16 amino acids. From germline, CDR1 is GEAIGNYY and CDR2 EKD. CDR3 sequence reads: CACSVLGAPCTDKLIF. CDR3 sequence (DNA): TGTGCCTGTTCCGTACTGGGGGCCCCTTGCACCGATAAACTCATCTTT.

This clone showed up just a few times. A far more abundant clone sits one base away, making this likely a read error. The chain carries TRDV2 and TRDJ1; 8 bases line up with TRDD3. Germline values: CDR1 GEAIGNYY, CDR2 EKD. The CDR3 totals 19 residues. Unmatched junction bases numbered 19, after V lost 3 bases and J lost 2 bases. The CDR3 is CACDGLEGDITRRTDKLIF. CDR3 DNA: TGTGCCTGTGACGGCTTAGAGGGGGATATCACCCGTAGGACCGATAAACTCATCTTT.

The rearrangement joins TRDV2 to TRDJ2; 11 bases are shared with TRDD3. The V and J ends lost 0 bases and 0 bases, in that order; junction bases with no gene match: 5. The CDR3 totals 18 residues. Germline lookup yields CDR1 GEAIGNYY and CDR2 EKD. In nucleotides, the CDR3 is TGTGCCTGTGACACCGTTGGGGGATACGAAACTTTGACAGCACAACTCTTCTTT. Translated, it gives CACDTVGGYETLTAQLFF.

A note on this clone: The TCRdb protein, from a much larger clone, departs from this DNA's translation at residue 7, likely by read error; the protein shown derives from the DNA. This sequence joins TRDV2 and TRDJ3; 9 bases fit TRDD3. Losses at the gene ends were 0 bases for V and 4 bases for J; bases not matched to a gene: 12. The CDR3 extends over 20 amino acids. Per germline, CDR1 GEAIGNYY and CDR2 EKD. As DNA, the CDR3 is TGTGCCTGTGACACCAGGCTCGTGCTGGGGGATGGATGGGACACCCGACAGATGTTTTTC. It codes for CACDTRLVLGDGWDTRQMFF.

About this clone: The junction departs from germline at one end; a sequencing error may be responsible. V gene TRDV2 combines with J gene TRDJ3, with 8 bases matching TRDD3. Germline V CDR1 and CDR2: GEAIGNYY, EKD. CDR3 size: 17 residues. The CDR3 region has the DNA TGTGCCATACTGGGGGCTCCTATCTCCTGGGCCACCCGACAGCTGTTTTTC. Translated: CAILGAPISWATRQLFF.

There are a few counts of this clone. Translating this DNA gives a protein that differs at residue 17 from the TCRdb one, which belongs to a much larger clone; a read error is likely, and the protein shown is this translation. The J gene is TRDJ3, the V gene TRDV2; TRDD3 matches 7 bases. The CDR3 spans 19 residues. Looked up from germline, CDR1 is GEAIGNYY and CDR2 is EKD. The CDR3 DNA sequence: TGTGCCTGTGACATCCCCTGGGGGGCCAGCTCCTGGGACACCCGACAGGTGTTTTTC. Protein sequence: CACDIPWGASSWDTRQVFF.

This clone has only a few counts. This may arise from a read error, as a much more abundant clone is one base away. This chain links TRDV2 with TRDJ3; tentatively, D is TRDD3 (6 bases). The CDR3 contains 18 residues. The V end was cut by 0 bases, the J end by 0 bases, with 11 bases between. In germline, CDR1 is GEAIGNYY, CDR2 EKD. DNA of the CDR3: TGTGCCTGTGACACCGGGGGACCCTGCTCCTGGGACACCCGACAGATGTTTTTC. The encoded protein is CACDTGGPCSWDTRQMFF.

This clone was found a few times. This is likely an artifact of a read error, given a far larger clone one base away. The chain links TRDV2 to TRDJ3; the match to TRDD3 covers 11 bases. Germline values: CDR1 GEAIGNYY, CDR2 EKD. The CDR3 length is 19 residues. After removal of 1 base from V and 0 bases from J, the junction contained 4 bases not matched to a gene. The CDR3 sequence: CACDTYWGISSWDTRQMFF. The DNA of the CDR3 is TGTGCCTGTGACACGTACTGGGGGATAAGCTCCTGGGACACCCGACAGATGTTTTTC.

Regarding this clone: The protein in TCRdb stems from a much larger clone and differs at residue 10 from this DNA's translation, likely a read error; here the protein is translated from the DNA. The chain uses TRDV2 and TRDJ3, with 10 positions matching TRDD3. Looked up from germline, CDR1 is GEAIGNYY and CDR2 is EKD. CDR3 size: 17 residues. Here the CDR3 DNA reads TGTGCCTGTGACACTGGGGGATACTCCTTGGACACCCGACAGATGTTTTTC. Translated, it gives CACDTGGYSLDTRQMFF.

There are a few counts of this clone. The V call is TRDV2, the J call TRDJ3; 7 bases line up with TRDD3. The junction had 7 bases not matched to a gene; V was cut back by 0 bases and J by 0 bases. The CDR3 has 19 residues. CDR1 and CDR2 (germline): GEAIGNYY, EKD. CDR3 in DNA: TGTGCCTGTGACACCTGGGGGAGAAGAAGCTCCTGGGACACCCGACAGATGTTTTTC. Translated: CACDTWGRRSSWDTRQMFF.

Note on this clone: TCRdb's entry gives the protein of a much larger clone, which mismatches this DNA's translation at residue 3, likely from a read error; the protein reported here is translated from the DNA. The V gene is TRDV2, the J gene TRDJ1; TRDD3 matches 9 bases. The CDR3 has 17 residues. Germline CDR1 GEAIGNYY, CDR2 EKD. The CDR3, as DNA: TGTGCCCGTGACACCGTTGCTGGGGGATCCCACACCGATAAACTCATCTTT. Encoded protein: CARDTVAGGSHTDKLIF.

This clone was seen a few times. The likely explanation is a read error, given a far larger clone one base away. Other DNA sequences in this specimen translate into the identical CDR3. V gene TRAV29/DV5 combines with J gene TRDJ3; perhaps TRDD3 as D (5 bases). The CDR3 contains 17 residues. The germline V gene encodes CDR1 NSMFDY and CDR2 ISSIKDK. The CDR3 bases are TGTGCAGCAAGCGCGCTGGGTTGCGCCTGGGACACCCGGCAGATGTTTTTC. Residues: CAASALGCAWDTRQMFF.

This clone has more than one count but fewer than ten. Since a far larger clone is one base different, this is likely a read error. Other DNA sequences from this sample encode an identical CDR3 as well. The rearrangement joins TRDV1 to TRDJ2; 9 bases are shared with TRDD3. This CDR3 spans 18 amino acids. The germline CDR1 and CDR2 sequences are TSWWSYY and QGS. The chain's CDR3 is CALGEQAFLGDLTAQLFF. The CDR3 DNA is TGTGCTCTTGGGGAACAAGCCTTCCTGGGGGATTTGACAGCACAACTTTTCTTT.

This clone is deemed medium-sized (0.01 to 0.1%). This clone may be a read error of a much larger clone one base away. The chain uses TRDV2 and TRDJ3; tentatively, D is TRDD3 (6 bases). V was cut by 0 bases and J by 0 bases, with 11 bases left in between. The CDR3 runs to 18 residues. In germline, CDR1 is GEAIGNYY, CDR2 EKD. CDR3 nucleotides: TGTGCCTGTGACACCGCGGGGGGGAGCTCCTGGGACACCCGACAGATGTTTTTC. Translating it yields CACDTAGGSSWDTRQMFF.

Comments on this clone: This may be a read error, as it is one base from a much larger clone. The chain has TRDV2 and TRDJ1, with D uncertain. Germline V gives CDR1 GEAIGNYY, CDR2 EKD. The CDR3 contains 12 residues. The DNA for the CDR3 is TGTGCCCGTGACCCATCGGGAGATAAACTCATCTTT. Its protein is CARDPSGDKLIF.

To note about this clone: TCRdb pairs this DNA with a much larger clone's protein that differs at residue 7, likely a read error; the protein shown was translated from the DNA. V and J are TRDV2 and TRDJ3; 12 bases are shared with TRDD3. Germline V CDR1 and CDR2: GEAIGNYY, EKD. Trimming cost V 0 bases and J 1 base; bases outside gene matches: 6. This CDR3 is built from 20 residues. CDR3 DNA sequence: TGTGCCTGTGACACCGGAGCTGGGGGATACGCTTCCTGGGACACCCGACAGATGTTTTTC. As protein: CACDTGAGGYASWDTRQMFF.

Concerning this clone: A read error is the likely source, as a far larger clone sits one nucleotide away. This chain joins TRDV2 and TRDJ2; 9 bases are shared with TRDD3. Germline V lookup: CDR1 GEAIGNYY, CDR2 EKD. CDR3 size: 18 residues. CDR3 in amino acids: CACDPLGDGMALTSQLFF. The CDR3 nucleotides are TGTGCCTGTGACCCTCTGGGGGATGGGATGGCTTTGACATCACAACTCTTCTTT.

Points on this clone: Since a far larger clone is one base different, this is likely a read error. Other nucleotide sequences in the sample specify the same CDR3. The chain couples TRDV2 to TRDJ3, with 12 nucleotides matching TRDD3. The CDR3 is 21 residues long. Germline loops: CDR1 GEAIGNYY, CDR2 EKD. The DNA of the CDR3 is TGTGCCTGTGACACCGAACCGACTGGGGGATACACCTCCTGGGACACCCGACAGATGTTCTTC. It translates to CACDTEPTGGYTSWDTRQMFF.

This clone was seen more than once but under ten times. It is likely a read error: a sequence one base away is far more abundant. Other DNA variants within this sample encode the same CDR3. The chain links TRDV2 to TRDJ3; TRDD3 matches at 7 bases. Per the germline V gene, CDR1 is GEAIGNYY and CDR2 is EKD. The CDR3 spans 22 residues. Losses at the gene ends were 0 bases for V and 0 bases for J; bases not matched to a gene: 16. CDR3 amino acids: CACDTVVGDTPIGSWDTRQMFF. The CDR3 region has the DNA TGTGCCTGTGACACCGTGGTGGGGGACACGCCAATAGGCTCCTGGGACACCCGACAGATGTTTTTC.

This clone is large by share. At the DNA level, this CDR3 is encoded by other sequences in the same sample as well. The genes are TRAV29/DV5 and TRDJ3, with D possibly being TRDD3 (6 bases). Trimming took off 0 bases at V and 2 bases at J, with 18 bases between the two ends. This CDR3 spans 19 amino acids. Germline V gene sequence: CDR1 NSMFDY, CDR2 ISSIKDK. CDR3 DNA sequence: TGTGCAGCAAGCGCGTATAGTGGGGGCCTTGCCTGGGACACCCGACAGATGTTTTTC. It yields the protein CAASAYSGGLAWDTRQMFF. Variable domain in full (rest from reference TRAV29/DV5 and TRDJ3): DQQVKQNSPSLSVQEGRISILNCDYTNSMFDYFLWYKKYPAEGPTFLISISSIKDKNEDGRFTVFLNKSAKHLSLHIVPSQPGDSAVYFCAASAYSGGLAWDTRQMFFGTGIKLFVEP.